These T cell receptor beta chains were read from a single sample in a study of blood T cell repertoires in COVID-19. Method: immunoSEQ multiplex PCR; TCRdb's copy keeps in-frame clones and lacks some. Here the sample spans about 74,000 clones, about 90% being singletons. Input material: peripheral blood. The receptors derive from a woman aged 80 or over with active or convalescent COVID-19. The CDR3 runs from the conserved cysteine through the conserved F or W. D genes are given only for firm matches. Not every row has a clone size; where given, it reads once, few, many or a size class.

CASSQRTSGRYEQYF TGCGCCAGCAGCCAAAGGACTAGCGGGAGGTACGAGCAGTACTTC TRBJ2-7 few TRBD2 TRBV4-1
CATSDRASQDTQYF TGTGCCACCAGTGATAGGGCTAGCCAAGATACGCAGTATTTT TRBJ2-3 medium-sized . TRBV24-1
CASSWGNRQENYGYTF TGCGCCAGCAGCTGGGGGAATCGACAGGAGAACTATGGCTACACCTTC TRBJ1-2 . . TRBV5-1
CAIRGGQGNQPQHF TGTGCCATCAGGGGCGGACAGGGGAATCAGCCCCAGCATTTT TRBJ1-5 . TRBD1 TRBV10-3
CASSYTPMGGNYGYTF TGCGCCAGCAGCTACACCCCGATGGGCGGGAACTATGGCTACACCTTC TRBJ1-2 . . TRBV4-1
CASSQDRARGAKNIQYF TGTGCCAGCAGCCAAGATCGGGCCAGGGGGGCCAAAAACATTCAGTACTTC TRBJ2-4 . TRBD1 TRBV14
CASFGAGRSGANVLTF TGTGCCAGCTTCGGTGCGGGACGCTCTGGGGCCAACGTCCTGACTTTC TRBJ2-6 . . TRBV2
CAISVGGRENNEQFF TGTGCCATCAGTGTCGGGGGGCGGGAGAACAATGAGCAGTTCTTC TRBJ2-1 few . TRBV10-3
CASSRTGGAVGYTF TGTGCCAGCAGCCGGACAGGGGGGGCTGTTGGCTACACCTTC TRBJ1-2 . TRBD1 TRBV13
CASSHPGTGGRGGYGYTF TGCGCCAGCAGCCACCCAGGGACAGGGGGAAGAGGCGGCTATGGCTACACCTTC TRBJ1-2 few TRBD1 TRBV4-1
CASSSGTTYNEQFF TGTGCCAGCAGCTCCGGGACTACTTACAATGAGCAGTTCTTC TRBJ2-1 . TRBD2 TRBV11-3
CASNEGGDYGYTF TGTGCCAGCAACGAGGGAGGGGACTATGGCTACACCTTC TRBJ1-2 few . TRBV2
CASSITSGGTQETQYF TGTGCCAGTAGTATCACTAGCGGGGGAACACAAGAGACCCAGTACTTC TRBJ2-5 . TRBD2 TRBV19
CASSGQGRGGVAVTEAFF TGCGCCAGCAGCGGCCAGGGACGGGGAGGGGTGGCGGTAACTGAAGCTTTCTTT TRBJ1-1 . . TRBV5-1
CASSLGAGGDTEAFF TGTGCCAGCAGCTTGGGGGCGGGGGGCGACACTGAAGCTTTCTTT TRBJ1-1 . . TRBV5-4
CASSFRDRGFYGYTF TGTGCCAGCAGCTTCCGGGACAGGGGATTCTATGGCTACACCTTC TRBJ1-2 few TRBD1 TRBV7-9
CASSLRDRRGTDTQYF TGTGCCAGCAGTTTGAGAGACCGGCGGGGCACAGATACGCAGTATTTT TRBJ2-3 . . TRBV28
CASSYGPGEGQPQHF TGTGCCAGCAGTTACGGTCCAGGGGAGGGTCAGCCCCAGCATTTT TRBJ1-5 . . TRBV6-6
CASSALRDTEAFF TGTGCCAGCAGCGCTCTTCGGGACACTGAAGCTTTCTTT TRBJ1-1 once . TRBV9
CASSPLGGGYTDTQYF TGCGCCAGCAGCCCCCTGGGCGGGGGATACACAGATACGCAGTATTTT TRBJ2-3 . TRBD2 TRBV4-3
CASSLSRGGWETQYF TGCGCCAGCAGCTTGTCCCGGGGGGGCTGGGAGACCCAGTACTTC TRBJ2-5 few TRBD2 TRBV5-1
CASSSPTISGNTIYF TGTGCCAGCAGTTCCCCTACTATCTCTGGAAACACCATATATTTT TRBJ1-3 . . TRBV6-5
CASSSMVASTDTQYF TGCGCCAGCAGCTCGATGGTAGCTAGCACAGATACGCAGTATTTT TRBJ2-3 . . TRBV5-1
CASSPQDRVGYGYTF TGTGCCAGTAGTCCACAGGACAGGGTGGGCTATGGCTACACCTTC TRBJ1-2 . TRBD1 TRBV19
CASSLRTSGAYNEQFF TGTGCCAGCAGCCTTAGGACTAGCGGTGCCTACAATGAGCAGTTCTTC TRBJ2-1 . TRBD2 TRBV5-6
CASSIERGPTGGNTEAFF TGTGCCAGTAGTATAGAAAGGGGGCCCACAGGGGGAAACACTGAAGCTTTCTTT TRBJ1-1 . TRBD1 TRBV19
CASSQDQGGVGNTIYF TGTGCCAGCAGCCAAGATCAAGGAGGGGTTGGAAACACCATATATTTT TRBJ1-3 . . TRBV3-1/TRBV3-2
CASSQGDRSGTEAFF TGTGCCAGCAGCCAAGGGGACAGGTCGGGGACTGAAGCTTTCTTT TRBJ1-1 . TRBD1 TRBV3-1/TRBV3-2
CASSPFSGTGRVDSPYHTGELFF TGTGCCAGCAGCCCCTTCTCCGGGACAGGGAGAGTCGATTCGCCGTATCACACCGGGGAGCTGTTTTTT TRBJ2-2 . TRBD1 TRBV7-8
CASSSTGVGVSYEQYF TGTGCCAGCAGCTCTACAGGGGTCGGGGTGTCCTACGAGCAGTACTTC TRBJ2-7 . TRBD1 TRBV5-4
CASSLRGLDEQFF TGTGCCAGCAGTTTAAGGGGGCTAGATGAGCAGTTCTTC TRBJ2-1 once TRBD1 TRBV12-3/TRBV12-4
CATSDRLPANTGELFF TGTGCCACCAGTGATCGCCTACCTGCGAACACCGGGGAGCTGTTTTTT TRBJ2-2 . . TRBV24-1
CSVEGTSGGSTDTQYF TGCAGCGTTGAAGGGACTAGCGGGGGTAGCACAGATACGCAGTATTTT TRBJ2-3 . TRBD2 TRBV29-1
CASSPNGGSYGYTF TGTGCCAGCTCACCAAATGGGGGGAGCTATGGCTACACCTTC TRBJ1-2 . . TRBV18
CASSPGGLNTEAFF TGCGCCAGCAGCCCCGGCGGGTTGAACACTGAAGCTTTCTTT TRBJ1-1 . . TRBV5-1